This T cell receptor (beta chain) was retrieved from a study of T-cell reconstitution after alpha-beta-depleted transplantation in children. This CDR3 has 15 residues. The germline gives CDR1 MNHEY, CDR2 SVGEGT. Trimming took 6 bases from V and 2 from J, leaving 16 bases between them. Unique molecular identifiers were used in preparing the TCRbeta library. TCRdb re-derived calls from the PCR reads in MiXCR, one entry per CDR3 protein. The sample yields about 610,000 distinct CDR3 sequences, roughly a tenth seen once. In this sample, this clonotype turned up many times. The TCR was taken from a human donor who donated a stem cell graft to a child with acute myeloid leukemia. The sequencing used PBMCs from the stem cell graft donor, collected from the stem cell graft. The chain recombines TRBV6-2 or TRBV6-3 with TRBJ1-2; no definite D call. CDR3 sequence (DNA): TGTGCCAGCAGACTCGAGGGAGGGAAAAACTATGGCTACACCTTC. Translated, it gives CASRLEGGKNYGYTF.